The 10 T cell receptor beta chains reported below all come from one sample, sequenced in a study of cytomegalovirus exposure and HLA in healthy donors. The PCR made use of 60 Vbeta and 13 Jbeta primers. Assay used: immunoSEQ multiplex PCR; TCRdb lists only in-frame clones, some missing. The data show about 110,000 clones, approximately 83% seen once. Sequenced: PBMCs. Receptors were obtained from a man between 40 and 49 years old in good health and CMV-seronegative.

V is TRBV15 and J is TRBJ1-5; 10 bases are a match to TRBD1. CDR1 and CDR2 from the germline V gene are LNHNV and YYDKDF (reference sequence). V shed 1 base and J 7 bases; nucleotides not matched to a gene: 10. The CDR3 spans 17 residues. The CDR3 loop is CATSRGLTGGLRQPQHF. Written as DNA, the CDR3 is TGTGCCACCAGCAGAGGCCTGACAGGGGGCTTAAGGCAGCCCCAGCATTTT.

The chain carries TRBV6-6 and TRBJ2-5, with D unresolved. From germline, CDR1 is MNHNY and CDR2 SVGAGI (reference sequence). The CDR3 runs to 12 residues. V shed 3 bases and J shed 2 bases, with 4 bases lying between them. The CDR3 region has the DNA TGTGCCAGCAGTTATCCGCAAGAGACCCAGTACTTC. Protein product: CASSYPQETQYF.

V is TRBV15 and J is TRBJ1-2; weak D call: TRBD1 (6 bases). Germline V gives CDR1 LNHNV, CDR2 YYDKDF (reference sequence). The CDR3 is made up of 17 amino acids. The V gene lost 1 base and the J gene lost 0 bases, with 15 bases spanning the gap. CDR3 sequence: CATSRGNRARANYGYTF. CDR3 nucleotides: TGTGCCACCAGCAGAGGAAACAGGGCCCGAGCTAACTATGGCTACACCTTC.

The V gene is TRBV6-4, the J gene TRBJ2-7; 10 bases are a match to TRBD2. There are 15 residues in the CDR3. Trimming cost V 3 bases and J 6 bases; bases outside gene matches: 8. Germline V gene lookup returns CDR1 MRHNA and CDR2 SNTAGT. The CDR3 nucleotides are TGTGCCAGCAGTGAAGCTAGCGGGGGACAAAGCGAGCAGTACTTC. This translates into CASSEASGGQSEQYF.

The rearrangement uses TRBV28 and TRBJ1-5, with TRBD1 identical over 8 bases. Looked up from germline, CDR1 is MDHEN and CDR2 is SYDVKM. Trimming cost V 3 bases and J 2 bases; bases outside gene matches: 0. This CDR3 contains 14 residues. The CDR3 DNA follows: TGTGCCAGCAGTTTGGGACAGGGCAATCAGCCCCAGCATTTT. The encoded protein is CASSLGQGNQPQHF.

This chain joins TRBV6-5 and TRBJ2-5; 7 positions agree with TRBD2. Germline lookup yields CDR1 MNHEY and CDR2 SVGAGI. J was trimmed by 2 bases and V by 0 bases; bases with no gene match: 3. The CDR3 totals 15 residues. Here the CDR3 reads CASSYSGGVQETQYF. CDR3 bases: TGTGCCAGCAGTTACTCGGGAGGGGTTCAAGAGACCCAGTACTTC.

The chain links TRBV25-1 to TRBJ2-2; D is uncertain. CDR1 and CDR2 (germline): MGHDK, SYGVNS. CDR3 length: 15 amino acids. Deletions cut 2 bases from V and 8 bases from J, with 15 bases between. The CDR3 spells CASSEEASRTGELFF. CDR3 nucleotides: TGTGCCAGCAGTGAAGAGGCTTCTCGTACGGGGGAGCTGTTTTTT.

As concerns this clone: Other DNA sequences from this sample encode an identical CDR3 as well. The chain links TRBV5-4 to TRBJ1-2, with 7 bases matching TRBD1. Germline assignment: CDR1 SGHNT and CDR2 YYREEE (reference sequence). V gave up 3 bases and J gave up 1 base; unmatched junction bases: 12. The CDR3 contains 17 residues. CDR3 loop: CASSSGQRGLLNYGYTF. Written as DNA, the CDR3 is TGTGCCAGCAGCTCCGGACAAAGGGGGCTCCTTAACTATGGCTACACCTTC.

This clone was detected a few times. This rearrangement joins TRBV6-5 to TRBJ1-2; D not certain. V shed 6 bases and J shed 10 bases, with 21 bases lying between them. Per the germline V gene, CDR1 is MNHEY and CDR2 is SVGAGI. This CDR3 comprises 14 residues. CDR3 sequence: CASRTPSPPGFYTF. CDR3 coding DNA: TGTGCCAGCAGAACACCTTCCCCTCCCGGGTTCTACACCTTC.

J is TRBJ1-6 and V is TRBV7-2, with D perhaps TRBD1 (5 bases). Germline V gene lookup returns CDR1 SGHTA and CDR2 FQGNSA. The CDR3 covers 13 residues. The ends were cut back, 9 bases at V and 9 bases at J, with 15 bases in the middle. CDR3 DNA: TGTGCCAGTATAGGGGCCCCCGGTTCACCCCTCCACTTT. Protein: CASIGAPGSPLHF.